The sequence of this TCR beta chain was determined in a study of T cell repertoires in cytomegalovirus infection. Germline lookup yields CDR1 SGHTA and CDR2 FQGNSA. The V end lost 6 bases, the J end lost 12 bases, and 21 bases lay between the germline ends. The CDR3 covers 14 residues. Notes on the study in general: The ex vivo response was dominated by HLA-C-restricted CMV-specific TCR beta clonotypes.

Using its own MiXCR run on the reads, TCRdb lists one record per CDR3 protein. The table lists some 560,000 distinct CDR3 sequences, 40% of them singletons. To note about this clonotype: What it recognizes is unknown.

This chain uses TRBV7-2 with TRBJ2-1; tentative D call: TRBD1 (7 bases). The TCR comes from a human donor in good health (CMV status not recorded). Some clones in this sample may be carry-over from other donors' samples. This specimen was cultured PBMCs, taken from culture after CMV antigen stimulation. This CDR3 is CASSPAAGQQWQFF. In nucleotides, the CDR3 is TGTGCCAGCAGTCCCGCGGCGGGACAGCAGTGGCAGTTCTTC. Full variable domain (missing parts from reference TRBV7-2 and TRBJ2-1): GAGVSQSPSNKVTEKGKDVELRCDPISGHTALYWYRQSLGQGLEFLIYFQGNSAPDKSGLPSDRFSAERTGGSVSTLTIQRTQQEDSAVYLCASSPAAGQQWQFFGPGTRLTVL.